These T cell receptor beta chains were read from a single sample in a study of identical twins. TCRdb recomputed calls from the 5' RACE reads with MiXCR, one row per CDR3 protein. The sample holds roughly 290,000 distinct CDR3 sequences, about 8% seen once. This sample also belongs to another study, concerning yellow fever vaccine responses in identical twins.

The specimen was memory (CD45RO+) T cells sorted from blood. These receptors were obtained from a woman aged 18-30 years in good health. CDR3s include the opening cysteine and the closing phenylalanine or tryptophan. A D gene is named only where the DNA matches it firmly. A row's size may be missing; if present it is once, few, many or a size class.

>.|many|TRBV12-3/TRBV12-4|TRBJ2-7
TGTGCCAGCAGTTTACATGGTAACGAGCAGTACTTC
CASSLHGNEQYF
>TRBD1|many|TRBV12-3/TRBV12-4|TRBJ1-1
TGTGCCAGCAGTTCCGGGACAGGGGTATCCTTT
CASSSGTGVSF
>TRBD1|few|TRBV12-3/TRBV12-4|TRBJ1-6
TGTGCCAGCACCCTAGACAGGGGCAAACCCCTCCACTTT
CASTLDRGKPLHF
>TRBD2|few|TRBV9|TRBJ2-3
TGTGCCAGCAGCGTCGGACTAGCGGGGAGAACTAGCACAGATACGCAGTATTTT
CASSVGLAGRTSTDTQYF
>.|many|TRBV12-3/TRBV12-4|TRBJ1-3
TGTGCCAGCAGTTTATCGGTGGGAAACACCATATATTTT
CASSLSVGNTIYF
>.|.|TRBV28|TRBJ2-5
TGTGCCAGCAGTTTATTGGGAACTACCCAAGGGACCCAGTACTTC
CASSLLGTTQGTQYF
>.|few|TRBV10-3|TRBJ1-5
TGTGCCATCAGTGATCGGCCGGCGTATAGCAATCAGCCCCAGCATTTT
CAISDRPAYSNQPQHF
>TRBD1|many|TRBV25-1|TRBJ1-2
TGTGCCAGCAGTGAAGGACAGGGGGATGGCTACACCTTC
CASSEGQGDGYTF
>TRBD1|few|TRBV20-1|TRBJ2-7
TGCAGTGCTAGAGAAGAGACAGGGGCCCGAACCTACGAGCAGTACTTC
CSAREETGARTYEQYF
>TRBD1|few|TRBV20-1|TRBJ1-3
TGCAGTGCTAACTCCCCGGGACAGGGGAACACCATATATTTT
CSANSPGQGNTIYF
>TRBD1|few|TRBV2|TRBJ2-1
TGTGCCAGTGTACAGGGGCCTTACAATGAGCAGTTCTTC
CASVQGPYNEQFF
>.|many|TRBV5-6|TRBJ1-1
TGTGCCAGCAGCTGGGCCCAGGGCCTTGAAGCTTTCTTT
CASSWAQGLEAFF
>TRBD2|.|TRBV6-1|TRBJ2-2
TGTGCCAGCGAACGACTAGCGGGAGACCTCACCGGGGAGCTGGTTTTT
CASERLAGDLTGELVF
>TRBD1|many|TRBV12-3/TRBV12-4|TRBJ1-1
TGTGCCAGCAGTTTGGGGGGGGACAGACCGAACACTGAAGCTTTCTTT
CASSLGGDRPNTEAFF
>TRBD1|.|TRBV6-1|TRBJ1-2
TGTGCCAGCAGAACCGACAGGGGTGGGTACGGCTACACCTTC
CASRTDRGGYGYTF
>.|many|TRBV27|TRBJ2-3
TGTGCCAGCAGTTTATGGGCTCTGGGAGATACGCAGTATTTT
CASSLWALGDTQYF
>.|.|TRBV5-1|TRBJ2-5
TGCGCCAGCAGCCCCACCCCGAGCAGGGAAGAGACCCAGTACTTC
CASSPTPSREETQYF
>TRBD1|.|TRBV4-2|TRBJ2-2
TGTGCCAGCAGCCAAGGACAGGGAGAGGTCGGGGAGCTGTTTTTT
CASSQGQGEVGELFF
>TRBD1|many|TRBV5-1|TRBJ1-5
TGCGCCAGCAGCCCCGGGGGGGACAGGAATCAGCCCCAGCATTTT
CASSPGGDRNQPQHF
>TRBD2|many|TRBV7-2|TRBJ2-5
TGTGCCAGCAGCTCCCAAACTCCTAGCGGGCAAGAGACCCAGTACTTC
CASSSQTPSGQETQYF
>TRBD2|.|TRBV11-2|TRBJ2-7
TGTGCCAGCAGCCCGGGACTAGCCCAACCCTACGAGCAGTACTTC
CASSPGLAQPYEQYF
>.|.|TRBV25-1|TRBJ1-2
TGTGCCAGCAGTGAATTGAGGGTTGGCTACACCTTC
CASSELRVGYTF
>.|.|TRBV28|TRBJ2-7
TGTGCCAGCAGCCCTAACCGGCGTGTGGCCGGCGAGCAGTACTTC
CASSPNRRVAGEQYF
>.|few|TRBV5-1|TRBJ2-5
TGCGCCAGCAGCTTGGCCTCGGGGGGCACGGAGACCCAGTACTTC
CASSLASGGTETQYF
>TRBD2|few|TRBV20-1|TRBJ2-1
TGCAGTGCTAGGGCGGGAGTCAATGAGCAGTTCTTC
CSARAGVNEQFF
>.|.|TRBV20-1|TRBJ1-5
TGCAGTGCTAGTGATGTTAATCAGCCCCAGCATTTT
CSASDVNQPQHF
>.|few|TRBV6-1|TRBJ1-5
TGTGCCAGCAGTAGACAAACCCCGGGGCAGCCCCAGCATTTT
CASSRQTPGQPQHF
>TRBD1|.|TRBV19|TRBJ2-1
TGTGCCAGTAGTAACGACAGGGGACCCTACAATGAGCAGTTCTTC
CASSNDRGPYNEQFF
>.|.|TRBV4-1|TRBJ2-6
TGCGCCAGCAGCCAAAAACCTCTCGGGGGCGGGGGGGCCAACGTCCTGACTTTC
CASSQKPLGGGGANVLTF
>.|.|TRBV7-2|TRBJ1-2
TGTGCCAGCAGCTCCGACTTATCCTTGACGGCCTATGGCTACACCTTC
CASSSDLSLTAYGYTF
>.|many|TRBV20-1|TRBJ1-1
TGCAGTGCTAGTTCGGGACCCCCCAACACTGAAGCTTTCTTT
CSASSGPPNTEAFF
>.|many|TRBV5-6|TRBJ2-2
TGTGCCAGCAGCTTGCCGGTCGGGGAGCTGTTTTTT
CASSLPVGELFF
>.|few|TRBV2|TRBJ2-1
TGTGCCACCTCGCCGTACAATGAGCAGTTCTTC
CATSPYNEQFF
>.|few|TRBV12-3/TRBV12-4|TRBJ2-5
TGTGCCAGCAGCCCTGTCTGGGCTACCCAGTACTTC
CASSPVWATQYF
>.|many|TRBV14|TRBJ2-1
TGTGCCAGCAGCCAAGGCGGGGTCAGCTCCTACAATGAGCAGTTCTTC
CASSQGGVSSYNEQFF
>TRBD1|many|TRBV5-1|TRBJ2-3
TGCGCCAGCAGACCGGGACAGGGGACAGATACGCAGTATTTT
CASRPGQGTDTQYF
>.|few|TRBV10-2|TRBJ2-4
TGCGCCACCTACAAAAACATTCAGTACTTC
CATYKNIQYF
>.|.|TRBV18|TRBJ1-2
TGTGCCAGCTCACCACCGGTGGGGGAAAGCTACACCTTC
CASSPPVGESYTF
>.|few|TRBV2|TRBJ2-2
TGTGCCAGCAGTACCATTATGGAGGGTACCGGGGAGCTGTTTTTT
CASSTIMEGTGELFF
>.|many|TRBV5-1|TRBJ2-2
TGCGCCAGCAGCTTGGAGGCAGGGGTCCCCTCCGGGGAGCTGTTTTTT
CASSLEAGVPSGELFF
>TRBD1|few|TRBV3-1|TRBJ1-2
TGTGCCAGCAGCCAAGATTGGACAGGGGGCTATGGCTACACCTTC
CASSQDWTGGYGYTF
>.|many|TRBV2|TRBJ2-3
TGTGCCAGCAGTGGGGTTGGAGGACCAGATACGCAGTATTTT
CASSGVGGPDTQYF
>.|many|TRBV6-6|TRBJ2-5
TGTGCCAGCGGGCCTAAAGAGACCCAGTACTTC
CASGPKETQYF
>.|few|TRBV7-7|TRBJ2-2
TGTGCCAGCAGCTTATCCGCTAGCGCCCACACCGGGGAGCTGTTTTTT
CASSLSASAHTGELFF
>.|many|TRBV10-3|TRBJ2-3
TGTGCCATCAGTGAGTTTGGATCTAGCACAGATACGCAGTATTTT
CAISEFGSSTDTQYF
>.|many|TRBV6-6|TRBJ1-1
TGTGCCAGCAGCCCAGGAGGGGCGGAAGCTTTCTTT
CASSPGGAEAFF
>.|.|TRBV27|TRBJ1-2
TGTGCCAGCAGTTTGGGCAGGGCTAACTATGGCTACACCTTC
CASSLGRANYGYTF
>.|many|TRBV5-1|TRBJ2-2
TGCGCCAGCAGCTTGGCCGGCTGGGCGGCCGGGGAGCTGTTTTTT
CASSLAGWAAGELFF
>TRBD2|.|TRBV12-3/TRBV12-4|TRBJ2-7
TGTGCCAGCAGTTTAACCGGACTAGCGGGTCGATCCTATGAGCAGTACTTC
CASSLTGLAGRSYEQYF